What follows are 17 T cell receptor beta chains derived from one specimen sequenced in a study of cytomegalovirus exposure and HLA in healthy donors. PCR used 60 Vbeta primers and 13 Jbeta primers. TCRdb's table, derived via immunoSEQ multiplex PCR, lists solely in-frame clones and lacks some. This table has about 130,000 clones, 81% appearing once. What was sequenced was PBMCs. The origin of the receptors is a man younger than 30 in good health and CMV-seronegative.

The V call is TRBV5-4, the J call TRBJ2-5; a possible D gene is TRBD1 (5 bases). The CDR3 loop spans 14 amino acids. Deletions cut 9 bases from V and 1 base from J, with 16 bases between. Germline loops: CDR1 SGHNT, CDR2 YYREEE (reference sequence). The CDR3 nucleotides are TGTGCCACCGTAGTTAGGGGAATCCAAGAGACCCAGTACTTC. Translating it yields CATVVRGIQETQYF.

This clone appeared a few times. The chain has TRBV6-1 and TRBJ2-3; 11 bases are a match to TRBD2. The V gene end was trimmed by 6 bases and the J gene end by 6 bases; junction bases not matched to a gene: 8. The CDR3 extends over 15 amino acids. Germline CDR1 is MNHNS and CDR2 is SASEGT. The CDR3 sequence is CASRDIAGGRDTQYF. For the CDR3, the DNA is TGTGCCAGCAGAGATATAGCGGGGGGGCGGGATACGCAGTATTTT.

The chain couples TRBV11-3 to TRBJ1-1; D call uncertain. CDR3 length: 13 residues. Trimming pared 6 bases from V and 0 bases from J, leaving 8 bases between. CDR1 is SGHNT and CDR2 is YENEEA in the germline V gene. The CDR3 region has the DNA TGTGCCAGCAGTCGACTAATGAACACTGAAGCTTTCTTT. Translated, it gives CASSRLMNTEAFF.

The V gene is TRBV28, the J gene TRBJ2-1, with a weak D call TRBD2 (7 bases). The CDR3 sequence is 17 residues long. The V end lost 8 bases, the J end lost 2 bases, and 22 bases lay between the germline ends. Germline values: CDR1 MDHEN, CDR2 SYDVKM. In DNA, the CDR3 is TGTGCCAGCTTGACCCAGTGGGGAGGGGGGACCTACAATGAGCAGTTCTTC. It translates to CASLTQWGGGTYNEQFF.

This chain links TRBV6-4 with TRBJ2-3; a weak D match, TRBD2 (6 bases). V dropped 3 bases and J dropped 4 bases, with 17 bases sitting between them. The CDR3 is 16 residues long. Germline V gives CDR1 MRHNA, CDR2 SNTAGT. DNA for the CDR3: TGTGCCAGCAGTGAGGAAAATAGGGGAGGTCCAGATACGCAGTATTTT. Protein: CASSEENRGGPDTQYF.

The V and J genes are TRBV11-2 and TRBJ2-5; no reliable D call. This CDR3 spans 12 amino acids. V gave up 3 bases and J gave up 2 bases, with 4 bases separating them. The germline V gene encodes CDR1 SGHAT and CDR2 FQNNGV. As DNA, the CDR3 is TGTGCCAGCAGCTTCCCACAAGAGACCCAGTACTTC. Protein product: CASSFPQETQYF.

This clone was seen just once. V is TRBV7-2 and J is TRBJ1-2, with a possible D match to TRBD1 (5 bases). CDR1 SGHTA and CDR2 FQGNSA come from the germline V gene. Trimming shortened V by 1 base and J by 4 bases, and 10 bases separated the two germline ends. The length of the CDR3 is 14 residues. CDR3 sequence (DNA): TGTGCCAGCAGCTTAGAGGCAGGGCCCTATGGCTACACCTTC. Amino acids: CASSLEAGPYGYTF.

The V call is TRBV27, the J call TRBJ2-3; D unclear. CDR1 is MNHEY and CDR2 is SMNVEV in the germline V gene (reference sequence). V gave up 4 bases and J gave up 0 bases, with 5 bases separating them. This CDR3 has 13 residues. In DNA form, the CDR3 reads TGTGCCAGCAGTTCCGTCAGCACAGATACGCAGTATTTT. This encodes CASSSVSTDTQYF.

The chain recombines TRBV6-1 with TRBJ1-2; D gene uncertain. The V end lost 4 bases, the J end lost 7 bases, and 19 bases lay between the germline ends. The CDR3 contains 15 residues. Germline values: CDR1 MNHNS, CDR2 SASEGT. CDR3 sequence reads: CASSASGSRDRGYTF. The CDR3 nucleotides read TGTGCCAGCAGTGCCAGCGGAAGCCGGGATCGTGGCTACACCTTC.

V gene TRBV9 combines with J gene TRBJ2-3; D is ambiguous. The length of the CDR3 is 15 residues. The germline V and J ends were trimmed by 5 bases and 0 bases, with 13 bases remaining between them. CDR1 and CDR2 (germline): SGDLS, YYNGEE. The CDR3 protein is CASSATVSSTDTQYF. The CDR3 DNA reads TGTGCCAGCAGTGCCACAGTTTCTAGCACAGATACGCAGTATTTT.

The rearrangement links TRBV10-2 to TRBJ1-6, with 7 bases aligning to TRBD1. Unmatched junction bases numbered 6, after V lost 6 bases and J lost 7 bases. This CDR3 has 14 amino acids. CDR1 is WSHSY, CDR2 SAAADI, per germline. CDR3 residues: CASRSGTANSPLHF. For the CDR3, the DNA is TGCGCCAGCAGATCCGGGACAGCGAATTCACCCCTCCACTTT.

The chain links TRBV18 to TRBJ1-1, with D possibly TRBD1 on 5 matching bases. Germline V gene data show CDR1 as KGHSH and CDR2 as LQKENI. V was pared by 3 bases and J by 3 bases, with 14 bases between. The CDR3 length is 15 residues. The CDR3: CASSPLGAEDTEAFF. The CDR3 nucleotides read TGTGCCAGCTCACCGTTAGGGGCCGAGGACACTGAAGCTTTCTTT. Full variable domain (outside the CDR3, taken from reference TRBV18 and TRBJ1-1): NAGVMQNPRHLVRRRGQEARLRCSPMKGHSHVYWYRQLPEEGLKFMVYLQKENIIDESGMPKERFSAEFPKEGPSILRIQQVVRGDSAAYFCASSPLGAEDTEAFFGQGTRLTVV.

The chain links TRBV9 to TRBJ1-2; D is unclear. CDR3 length: 16 amino acids. Germline CDR1 is SGDLS and CDR2 is YYNGEE. Trimming took off 4 bases at V and 4 bases at J, with 20 bases between the two ends. CDR3 in amino acids: CASSLRTEETFYGYTF. CDR3 bases: TGTGCCAGCAGCCTACGCACGGAGGAGACCTTCTATGGCTACACCTTC.

This clone was detected a few times. The chain is built from TRBV7-9 and TRBJ1-1; D gene unclear. This CDR3 region has 12 residues. V was cut by 2 bases and J by 4 bases, with 5 bases left in between. Germline values: CDR1 SEHNR, CDR2 FQNEAQ (reference sequence). This CDR3 is CASSLYGTEAFF. The CDR3 nucleotides are TGTGCCAGCAGCTTATACGGCACTGAAGCTTTCTTT.

This clone has a handful of counts. The genes are TRBV4-1 and TRBJ1-1; no clear D. The V end lost 4 bases, the J end lost 5 bases, and 5 bases lay between the germline ends. The CDR3 length is 11 residues. Germline V gene data show CDR1 as MGHRA and CDR2 as YSYEKL. The CDR3 is CASSRETEAFF. The CDR3 region has the DNA TGCGCCAGCAGCCGGGAGACTGAAGCTTTCTTT.

The gene calls are TRBV10-3 and TRBJ1-2, with TRBD1 matching over 7 bases. With 2 bases clipped from V and 4 bases from J, the junction kept 4 bases outside the gene matches. The CDR3 covers 14 residues. The germline V gene encodes CDR1 ENHRY and CDR2 SYGVKD. The CDR3 DNA reads TGTGCCATCAGTGAGCTCCAGGGGGGCTATGGCTACACCTTC. It specifies CAISELQGGYGYTF.

The chain has TRBV7-9 and TRBJ2-2; maybe TRBD2 (5 bases). The V end lost 2 bases, the J end lost 1 base, and 8 bases lay between the germline ends. The CDR3 is 15 amino acids. CDR1 SEHNR and CDR2 FQNEAQ come from the germline V gene (reference sequence). The CDR3 is CASSLTRGNTGELFF. The CDR3 DNA is TGTGCCAGCAGCTTAACTCGGGGGAACACCGGGGAGCTGTTTTTT.